These 24 T cell receptor beta chains share one sample of origin, sequenced in a study of PD-L1 blockade in urothelial cancer. The repertoire was sequenced with immunoSEQ multiplex PCR; TCRdb's copy has only in-frame clones and lacks some. Of fewer than 45,000 clones listed, around nine tenths were seen once; the top ten hold roughly 25%. Time point here: pretreatment peripheral blood. Specimen: PBMCs, collected around atezolizumab (anti-PD-L1) treatment. These receptors all come from a donor at least 40 years old with urothelial cancer.

This chain connects TRBV7-8 to TRBJ2-5; possible D gene TRBD2, 6 bases. CDR3 length equals 16 residues. V was trimmed by 5 bases and J by 7 bases, leaving 23 bases between them. Germline V gene sequence: CDR1 SGHVS, CDR2 FQNEAQ. Here the CDR3 reads CASSPEGGSGRGTQYF. For the CDR3, the DNA is TGTGCCAGCAGCCCTGAGGGTGGTAGCGGACGAGGGACCCAGTACTTC.

This sequence joins TRBV7-9 and TRBJ2-7; D might be TRBD2 (5 bases). Germline CDR1 is SEHNR and CDR2 is FQNEAQ (reference sequence). V lost 8 bases and J lost 3, with 8 bases in between. CDR3 length equals 11 residues. CDR3: CASAEGYEQYF. The CDR3 DNA reads as TGTGCCAGCGCCGAGGGCTACGAGCAGTACTTC.

The gene calls are TRBV7-2 and TRBJ2-7; 7 nucleotides line up with TRBD1. CDR1 and CDR2 from the germline V gene are SGHTA and FQGNSA. With V trimmed by 5 bases and J by 2 bases, 6 bases remained unmatched. There are 14 residues in the CDR3. The CDR3 here is CASSKNTGAYEQYF. The CDR3 DNA reads as TGTGCCAGCAGCAAAAATACAGGGGCCTACGAGCAGTACTTC.

This clone was detected only once. J is TRBJ2-7 and V is TRBV7-9; 7 bases are a match to TRBD1. The V segment lost 5 bases and the J segment 2 bases; nucleotides outside the gene matches: 6. Looked up from germline, CDR1 is SEHNR and CDR2 is FQNEAQ (reference sequence). The CDR3 length is 14 residues. CDR3 nucleotide sequence: TGTGCCAGCAGCCCAGGGGACAGCCCCTACGAGCAGTACTTC. Residues: CASSPGDSPYEQYF.

This chain links TRBV18 with TRBJ2-5; 7 bases line up with TRBD1. This CDR3 spans 15 amino acids. CDR1 and CDR2 (germline): KGHSH, LQKENI. Germline trimming cut 4 bases from V and 3 bases from J; bases unmatched to any gene: 8. CDR3 residues: CASSQSPGTEETQYF. The CDR3 nucleotides read TGTGCCAGCTCACAATCCCCCGGGACAGAAGAGACCCAGTACTTC. Drawing the rest from reference TRBV18 and TRBJ2-5, the complete variable domain is NAGVMQNPRHLVRRRGQEARLRCSPMKGHSHVYWYRQLPEEGLKFMVYLQKENIIDESGMPKERFSAEFPKEGPSILRIQQVVRGDSAAYFCASSQSPGTEETQYFGPGTRLLVL.

The gene calls are TRBV20-1 and TRBJ1-3; D gene unclear. The CDR3 contains 11 residues. CDR1 and CDR2 from the germline V gene are DFQATT and SNEGSKA (reference sequence). The V gene lost 5 bases and the J gene lost 0 bases, with 2 bases spanning the gap. This CDR3 reads CSARSGNTIYF. CDR3 coding DNA: TGCAGTGCTCGCTCTGGAAACACCATATATTTT.

This chain links TRBV30 with TRBJ1-2, with D possibly TRBD1 on 6 matching bases. The CDR3 has 14 amino acids. V was clipped by 0 bases and J by 8 bases, with 16 bases between them. CDR1 and CDR2 from the germline V gene are GTSNPN and SVGIG (reference sequence). CDR3 nucleotides: TGTGCCTGGAGTGTCGGTTGGGGGCGAGGGGGCTACACCTTC. As protein: CAWSVGWGRGGYTF.

The CDR3 bases are TGCGCCAGCAGCTGGGGCGGAACTGAAGCTTTCTTT. This codes for CASSWGGTEAFF. This chain links TRBV5-1 with TRBJ1-1, with a weak D call TRBD1 (5 bases). Germline V gene sequence: CDR1 SGHRS, CDR2 YFSETQ. V lost 3 bases, J lost 5 bases, and 8 bases lay in between. The CDR3 contains 12 residues.

The chain joins TRBV11-2 to TRBJ2-7, with 9 bases aligning to TRBD1. With V trimmed by 2 bases and J by 3 bases, 8 bases remained unmatched. The germline gives CDR1 SGHAT, CDR2 FQNNGV. There are 16 residues in the CDR3. This CDR3 is CASSLNVGQGGYEQYF. In DNA, the CDR3 is TGTGCCAGCAGCTTAAATGTGGGACAGGGAGGCTACGAGCAGTACTTC.

Concerning this clone: This CDR3 is also generated by other DNA sequences in the sample. The chain carries TRBV19 and TRBJ1-1; 7 nucleotides line up with TRBD1. The CDR3 length is 12 residues. The germline CDR1 and CDR2 sequences are LNHDA and SQIVND (reference sequence). After removal of 10 bases from V and 1 base from J, the junction contained 3 bases not matched to a gene. The DNA for the CDR3 is TGTGCCACCAGGACAGGGAACACTGAAGCTTTCTTT. Translation gives CATRTGNTEAFF.

V and J are TRBV5-5 and TRBJ2-5; 12 nucleotides line up with TRBD2. The CDR3 consists of 18 residues. CDR1 is SGHKS, CDR2 YYEKEE, per germline (reference sequence). V lost 1 base, J lost 5 bases, and 12 bases stayed unmatched. The CDR3 DNA reads as TGTGCCAGCAGCTTGCGGGAGCCTAGCGGGAGGGCCGGGGAGACCCAGTACTTC. This codes for CASSLREPSGRAGETQYF.

The V call is TRBV19, the J call TRBJ2-7; TRBD2 matches 9 bases. The germline CDR1 and CDR2 sequences are LNHDA and SQIVND (reference sequence). CDR3 length: 16 residues. V was pared by 5 bases and J by 3 bases, with 11 bases of the junction left unmatched. CDR3 nucleotide sequence: TGTGCCAGTAGTGCGACTAGCGGAGGGGGGCACTACGAGCAGTACTTC. The encoded protein is CASSATSGGGHYEQYF.

A note on this clone: Additional DNA sequences in this sample encode the identical CDR3. This rearrangement joins TRBV2 to TRBJ2-1, with 10 bases lining up with TRBD2. CDR3 length: 15 residues. J lost 8 bases, V lost 1 base, and 5 bases had no gene match. Germline CDR1 is SNHLY and CDR2 is FYNNEI. The DNA of the CDR3 is TGTGCCAGCAGTGAAGGGCTAGCGGGAGTTGATGAGCAGTTCTTC. Its protein is CASSEGLAGVDEQFF.

The chain recombines TRBV7-8 with TRBJ2-1, with D perhaps matching TRBD2 (6 bases). The CDR3 contains 17 residues. Germline V gene sequence: CDR1 SGHVS, CDR2 FQNEAQ. Trimming took off 2 bases at V and 2 bases at J, with 16 bases between the two ends. The CDR3 nucleotides are TGTGCCAGCAGCTTATGGCGGGGTGGCGGCCCCTACAATGAGCAGTTCTTC. Translation gives CASSLWRGGGPYNEQFF.

This rearrangement joins TRBV4-3 to TRBJ2-1, with 8 bases matching TRBD2. This CDR3 comprises 18 residues. Germline V gene data show CDR1 as LGHNA and CDR2 as YSLEER. V shed 4 bases, J shed 2 bases, and the junction held 13 bases outside the gene matches. The CDR3 sequence: CASSPHRGGLGTYNEQFF. In DNA form, the CDR3 reads TGCGCCAGCAGCCCACATAGGGGGGGACTAGGGACCTACAATGAGCAGTTCTTC.

This chain uses TRBV15 with TRBJ2-3; maybe TRBD2 (5 bases). Germline V gene data show CDR1 as LNHNV and CDR2 as YYDKDF (reference sequence). This CDR3 has 18 residues. Trimming took 1 base from V and 0 from J, leaving 17 bases between them. Here the CDR3 reads CATSRVPFWLASTDTQYF. The CDR3 nucleotides are TGTGCCACCAGCAGAGTCCCCTTTTGGCTAGCTAGCACAGATACGCAGTATTTT.

The rearrangement joins TRBV5-3 to TRBJ2-5, with TRBD2 matching over 7 bases. TRBV5-3 is marked as an open reading frame, function uncertain. The J segment lost 5 bases and the V segment lost 4 bases, leaving 14 bases of the junction unmatched. The CDR3 totals 16 residues. CDR3 loop: CARSDHRTSGWETQYF. Written as DNA, the CDR3 is TGTGCCAGAAGCGATCACCGGACTAGTGGGTGGGAGACCCAGTACTTC.

The V call is TRBV7-3, the J call TRBJ1-1; a weak D match, TRBD1 (6 bases). Germline CDR1 and CDR2: SGHTA and FQGTGA. V was cut by 5 bases and J by 4 bases, with 11 bases left in between. The CDR3 length is 13 residues. CDR3 nucleotides: TGTGCCAGCAGCCCCCAGACAGGCACTGAAGCTTTCTTT. Protein sequence: CASSPQTGTEAFF.

The rearrangement links TRBV7-2 to TRBJ2-7, with D perhaps matching TRBD2 (6 bases). V lost 1 base and J lost 7, with 14 bases in between. CDR1 SGHTA and CDR2 FQGNSA come from the germline V gene. The length of the CDR3 is 14 residues. CDR3 sequence reads: CASSLGPSAGEQYF. The DNA for the CDR3 is TGTGCCAGCAGCTTAGGGCCTAGCGCGGGGGAGCAGTACTTC. The full variable domain, with the rest looked up from reference TRBV7-2 and TRBJ2-7, is GAGVSQSPSNKVTEKGKDVELRCDPISGHTALYWYRQSLGQGLEFLIYFQGNSAPDKSGLPSDRFSAERTGGSVSTLTIQRTQQEDSAVYLCASSLGPSAGEQYFGPGTRLTVT.

The chain links TRBV25-1 to TRBJ2-1; 9 bases match TRBD1. The junction had 5 bases not matched to a gene; V was cut back by 2 bases and J by 3 bases. The CDR3 runs 16 residues. Germline-derived CDR1 and CDR2 are MGHDK and SYGVNS. Here the CDR3 DNA reads TGTGCCAGCAGTGAACGACCGGGACAGGGCTACAATGAGCAGTTCTTC. Its translation: CASSERPGQGYNEQFF.

V and J are TRBV7-2 and TRBJ1-2; no definite D call. The germline V gene encodes CDR1 SGHTA and CDR2 FQGNSA. CDR3 size: 14 residues. Deletions cut 1 base from V and 4 bases from J, with 10 bases between. CDR3 in DNA: TGTGCCAGCAGCTTAGGAACACAACCCTATGGCTACACCTTC. It specifies CASSLGTQPYGYTF.

The chain employs TRBV11-2 and TRBJ1-4, with a weak D call TRBD1 (5 bases). Germline V CDR1 and CDR2: SGHAT, FQNNGV. Trimming cost V 4 bases and J 0 bases, with 12 bases left between them. CDR3 length equals 16 residues. CDR3 amino acids: CASSSQVGPTNEKLFF. CDR3 DNA sequence: TGTGCCAGCAGCTCACAGGTAGGCCCAACTAATGAAAAACTGTTTTTT.

This sequence joins TRBV4-3 and TRBJ2-1; 12 bases are shared with TRBD2. Germline V gene data show CDR1 as LGHNA and CDR2 as YSLEER. V gave up 6 bases and J gave up 7 bases; unmatched junction bases: 13. There are 17 residues in the CDR3. Here the CDR3 DNA reads TGCGCCAGCAGTGAGGCTAGCGGGAGGGCCGCTTGGAATGAGCAGTTCTTC. Its translation is CASSEASGRAAWNEQFF.

The chain links TRBV9 to TRBJ2-5, with D possibly being TRBD1 (6 bases). Per the germline V gene, CDR1 is SGDLS and CDR2 is YYNGEE. CDR3 length: 13 amino acids. V lost 2 bases, J lost 2 bases, and 7 bases lay in between. This CDR3 reads CASSVTGQETQYF. The CDR3 coding sequence is TGTGCCAGCAGCGTGACAGGACAAGAGACCCAGTACTTC.